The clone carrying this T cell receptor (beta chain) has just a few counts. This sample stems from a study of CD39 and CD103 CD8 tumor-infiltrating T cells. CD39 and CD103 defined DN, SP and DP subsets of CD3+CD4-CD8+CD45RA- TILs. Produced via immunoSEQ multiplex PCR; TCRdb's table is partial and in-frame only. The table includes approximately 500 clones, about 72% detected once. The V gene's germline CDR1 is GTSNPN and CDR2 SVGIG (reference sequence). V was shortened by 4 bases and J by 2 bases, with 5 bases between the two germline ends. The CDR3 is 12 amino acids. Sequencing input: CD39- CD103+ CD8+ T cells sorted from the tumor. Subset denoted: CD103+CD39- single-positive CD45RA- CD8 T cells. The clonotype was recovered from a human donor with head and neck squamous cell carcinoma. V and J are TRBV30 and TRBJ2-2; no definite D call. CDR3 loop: CAWTENTGELFF. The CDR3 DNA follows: TGTGCCTGGACGGAAAACACCGGGGAGCTGTTTTTT.